This T cell receptor beta chain derives from a study of brain T cells in children with intractable seizures. The study, taken as a whole, reports: Viral specificity was inferred only from CDR3 similarity; HCMV serostatus was unknown. Pre- and post-surgery blood differed in depth, so pre-surgery absences may be undersampling.

Worth noting for this clone: The antigen is not known.

The germline V and J ends were trimmed by 3 bases and 6 bases, with 11 bases remaining between them. This CDR3 contains 13 residues. Germline V gene data show CDR1 as GTSNPN and CDR2 as SVGIG (reference sequence). The method was immunoSEQ multiplex PCR; TCRdb's version includes in-frame clones alone and lacks a portion of them. This table has fewer than 85,000 clones, 85% to 95% appearing once. Sequencing was limited to surgery cases with top T cell transcript signatures in brain tissue. Patients received at least one anti-epileptic drug before surgery. The specimen comprised peripheral blood, sampled at surgery. This chain connects TRBV30 to TRBJ2-2; no definite D call. The clonotype comes from a boy in the first two years of life with tuberous sclerosis and intractable seizures. The CDR3 is CAWSDNDPGELFF. In nucleotides, the CDR3 is TGTGCCTGGAGCGATAATGACCCCGGGGAGCTGTTTTTT.